These T cell receptor beta chains were read from a single sample in a study of blood T cell repertoires in COVID-19. Profiling relied on immunoSEQ multiplex PCR, and the TCRdb table lists in-frame clones only, not all of them. The data contain roughly 220,000 clones, roughly 86% of them singletons. The sequenced material came from peripheral blood. These receptor sequences come from a woman aged 50 to 65 with COVID-19, enrolled during active disease. Both conserved end residues are part of each CDR3. The order of the fields is D gene, clone size, J gene, V gene, CDR3 protein, CDR3 DNA. The D gene is left open where the match is weak. The size of a clone is reported for some rows only, either as once, few or many, or as a class for expanded clones.

TRBD1 - TRBJ1-1 TRBV19 CASSPGQGNGDTEAFF TGTGCCAGTAGTCCGGGACAGGGGAATGGAGACACTGAAGCTTTCTTT
- few TRBJ1-2 TRBV28 CASSRPGQSSGYTF TGTGCCAGCAGTCGCCCCGGACAGTCCTCTGGCTACACCTTC
TRBD2 - TRBJ2-4 TRBV7-6 CASSLVAGVPSGKNIQYF TGTGCCAGCAGCTTAGTAGCGGGGGTTCCGAGTGGCAAAAACATTCAGTACTTC
- - TRBJ2-1 TRBV18 CASSPILNEQFF TGTGCCAGCTCACCAATATTAAATGAGCAGTTCTTC
TRBD1 - TRBJ1-4 TRBV11-1 CASSNPGQGYGKLFF TGTGCCAGCAGCAACCCGGGACAGGGGTATGGAAAACTGTTTTTT
- - TRBJ2-1 TRBV12-3/TRBV12-4 CASSFSGEQFF TGTGCCAGCAGTTTTAGTGGTGAGCAGTTCTTC
TRBD2 - TRBJ2-1 TRBV5-1 CASSLGLAKNEQFF TGCGCCAGCAGCTTGGGACTAGCGAAGAATGAGCAGTTCTTC
- - TRBJ1-5 TRBV7-2 CASSLRSGPFSNQPQHF TGTGCCAGCAGCTTAAGATCAGGCCCGTTCAGCAATCAGCCCCAGCATTTT
TRBD1 - TRBJ1-1 TRBV6-1 CASSEWGTGEGKAFF TGTGCCAGCAGTGAATGGGGGACAGGGGAGGGGAAAGCTTTCTTT
- - TRBJ1-6 TRBV7-8 CASSLAAGKSSYNSPLHF TGTGCCAGCAGCTTAGCGGCAGGCAAGAGCTCCTATAATTCACCCCTCCACTTT
TRBD1 - TRBJ2-3 TRBV13 CASSLMDRGGDTQYF TGTGCCAGCAGCTTAATGGACAGGGGTGGAGATACGCAGTATTTT
- - TRBJ2-2 TRBV4-1 CASSQVQGFTGELFF TGCGCCAGCAGCCAAGTCCAGGGGTTCACCGGGGAGCTGTTTTTT
- - TRBJ1-5 TRBV6-1 CASSEPGEPPAQHF TGTGCCAGCAGTGAACCTGGGGAGCCCCCAGCCCAGCATTTT
TRBD1 few TRBJ2-1 TRBV3-1/TRBV3-2 CASSRPPGTGRTREQFF TGTGCCAGCAGCCGACCGCCTGGGACAGGTAGGACCAGGGAGCAGTTCTTC
- - TRBJ2-7 TRBV7-3 CASSLLGGYEQYF TGTGCCAGCAGCTTATTGGGGGGCTACGAGCAGTACTTC
TRBD1 - TRBJ1-4 TRBV27 CASSLRGPGEKLFF TGTGCCAGCAGTCTCAGGGGGCCGGGGGAAAAACTGTTTTTT
- - TRBJ2-3 TRBV19 CASSLTLRADTQYF TGTGCCAGTAGTCTCACCCTGCGGGCAGATACGCAGTATTTT
TRBD2 - TRBJ2-2 TRBV12-5 CASGLISGAGGTTGELFF TGTGCTAGTGGTTTAATATCGGGAGCGGGGGGCACCACCGGGGAGCTGTTTTTT
TRBD2 - TRBJ2-1 TRBV5-5 CASSLGLAGAPRGRNEQFF TGTGCCAGCAGCTTGGGACTAGCGGGGGCCCCGCGCGGGAGGAATGAGCAGTTCTTC
TRBD2 - TRBJ2-1 TRBV30 CAWSGFSTSGGATPYNEQFF TGTGCCTGGAGTGGCTTCTCGACTAGCGGGGGGGCCACCCCCTACAATGAGCAGTTCTTC
TRBD2 - TRBJ2-3 TRBV7-2 CATAGGRADTQYF TGTGCCACCGCGGGGGGTAGGGCAGATACGCAGTATTTT
- - TRBJ2-6 TRBV19 CASRQTGVSGANVLTF TGTGCCAGTAGACAAACAGGCGTCTCTGGGGCCAACGTCCTGACTTTC
- - TRBJ2-3 TRBV18 CASSPGTDTQYF TGTGCCAGCTCACCCGGCACAGATACGCAGTATTTT
TRBD2 - TRBJ2-3 TRBV6-1 CASSSVTSGTDTQYF TGTGCCAGCAGTTCAGTCACTAGCGGCACAGATACGCAGTATTTT
- - TRBJ1-6 TRBV11-2 CASSSGGGPNSPLHF TGTGCCAGCAGCTCCGGGGGGGGGCCGAATTCACCCCTCCACTTT
- - TRBJ1-5 TRBV6-1 CASSDKQGRILGQPQHF TGTGCCAGCAGTGATAAGCAGGGCCGGATCCTCGGCCAGCCCCAGCATTTT
- - TRBJ1-4 TRBV7-5 CARSPPPRGPSTNEKLFF TGTGCCAGAAGCCCTCCCCCCAGGGGGCCCTCAACTAATGAAAAACTGTTTTTT
- - TRBJ1-3 TRBV3-1/TRBV3-2 CASSAAGRSGNTIYF TGTGCCAGCAGCGCAGCAGGCCGATCCGGAAACACCATATATTTT
- - TRBJ2-5 TRBV19 CASSPGLGGAETQYF TGTGCCAGTAGTCCCGGGCTAGGAGGGGCAGAGACCCAGTACTTC
- - TRBJ1-1 TRBV19 CASSIGGQGDPEAFF TGTGCCAGTAGTATCGGGGGGCAGGGAGACCCTGAAGCTTTCTTT
- - TRBJ1-1 TRBV7-2 CASSLVPGNTEAFF TGTGCCAGCAGCTTAGTACCAGGGAACACTGAAGCTTTCTTT